Included here is one TCR beta chain sequence, with context. Germline CDR1 is SQVTM and CDR2 is ANQGSEA. The V end was cut by 8 bases, the J end by 3 bases, with 17 bases between. There are 13 residues in the CDR3. The data originate from a study of tumor and adjacent non-tumor tissue in lung cancer. Turning to the study itself: Patients comprised about eleven adenocarcinoma, a couple of squamous cell carcinoma and 1 small cell lung cancer.

This sample's RNA came from whole unsorted tissue. Three rounds of nested PCR, following a modified ARM-PCR protocol, produced the TCRbeta library. TCRdb processed the multiplex PCR reads anew with MiXCR; each CDR3 protein has one entry. The sample records about 80,000 distinct CDR3 sequences, approximately 68% being singletons. The sequencing input was lung tumor tissue. This receptor was taken from a woman in her 70s with non-small cell lung cancer. The V gene is TRBV29-1, the J gene TRBJ2-7; D is possibly TRBD2 (6 bases). CDR3 loop: CSLVGTGGYEQYF. Written as DNA, the CDR3 is TGCAGCCTTGTAGGGACTGGGGGCTACGAGCAGTACTTC.